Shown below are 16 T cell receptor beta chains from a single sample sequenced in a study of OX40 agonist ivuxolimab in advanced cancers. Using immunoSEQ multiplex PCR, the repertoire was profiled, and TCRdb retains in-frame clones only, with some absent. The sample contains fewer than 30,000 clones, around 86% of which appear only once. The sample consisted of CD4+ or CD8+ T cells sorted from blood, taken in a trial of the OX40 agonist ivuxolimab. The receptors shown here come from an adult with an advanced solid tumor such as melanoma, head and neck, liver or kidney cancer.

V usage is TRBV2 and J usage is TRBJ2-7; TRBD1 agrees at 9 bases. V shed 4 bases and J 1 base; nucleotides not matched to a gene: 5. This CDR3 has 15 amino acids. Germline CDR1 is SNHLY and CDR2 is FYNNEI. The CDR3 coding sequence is TGTGCCAGCAGTGGGGGGACAGGGTCTTCCTACGAGCAGTACTTC. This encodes CASSGGTGSSYEQYF.

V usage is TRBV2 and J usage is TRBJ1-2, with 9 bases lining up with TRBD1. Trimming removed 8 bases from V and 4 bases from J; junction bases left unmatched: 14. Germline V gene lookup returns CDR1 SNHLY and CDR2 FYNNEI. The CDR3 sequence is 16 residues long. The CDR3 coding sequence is TGTGCCAGCCCCGGCCCCGGGACAGGGTGGTCCTATGGCTACACCTTC. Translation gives CASPGPGTGWSYGYTF.

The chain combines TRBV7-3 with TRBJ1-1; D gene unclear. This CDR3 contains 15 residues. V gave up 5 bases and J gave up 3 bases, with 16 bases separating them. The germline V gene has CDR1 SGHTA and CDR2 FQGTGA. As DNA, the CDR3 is TGTGCCAGCAGCCCGGGAGGAGGGATCGACACTGAAGCTTTCTTT. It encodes CASSPGGGIDTEAFF.

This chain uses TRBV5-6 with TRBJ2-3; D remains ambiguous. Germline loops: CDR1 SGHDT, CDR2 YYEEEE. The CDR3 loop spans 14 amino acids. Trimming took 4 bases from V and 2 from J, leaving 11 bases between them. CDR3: CASSPGRYTDTQYF. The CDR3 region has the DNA TGTGCCAGCAGCCCCGGGCGGTACACAGATACGCAGTATTTT.

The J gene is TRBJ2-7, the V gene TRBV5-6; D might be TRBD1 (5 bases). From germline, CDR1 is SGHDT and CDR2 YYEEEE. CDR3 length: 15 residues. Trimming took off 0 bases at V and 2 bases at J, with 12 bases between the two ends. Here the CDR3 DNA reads TGTGCCAGCAGCTTGGTTTTCCAGGGCGCCTACGAGCAGTACTTC. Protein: CASSLVFQGAYEQYF.

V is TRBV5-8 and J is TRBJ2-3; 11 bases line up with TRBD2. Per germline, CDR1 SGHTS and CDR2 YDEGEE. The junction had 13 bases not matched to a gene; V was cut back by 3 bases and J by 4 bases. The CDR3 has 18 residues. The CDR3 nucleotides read TGTGCCAGCAGCTCGTGGCCCGTCTCTAGCGGGAGGTCAGATACGCAGTATTTT. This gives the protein CASSSWPVSSGRSDTQYF. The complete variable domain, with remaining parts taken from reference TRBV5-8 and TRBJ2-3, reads EAGVTQSPTHLIKTRGQQATLRCSPISGHTSVYWYQQALGLGLQFLLWYDEGEERNRGNFPPRFSGRQFPNYSSELNVNALELEDSALYLCASSSWPVSSGRSDTQYFGPGTRLTVL.

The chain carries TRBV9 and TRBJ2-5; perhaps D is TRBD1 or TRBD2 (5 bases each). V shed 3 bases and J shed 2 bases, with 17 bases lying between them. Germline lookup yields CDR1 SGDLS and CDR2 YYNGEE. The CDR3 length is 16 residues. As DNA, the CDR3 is TGTGCCAGCAGCGACAACCGGGACCTTATTCAAGAGACCCAGTACTTC. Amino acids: CASSDNRDLIQETQYF.

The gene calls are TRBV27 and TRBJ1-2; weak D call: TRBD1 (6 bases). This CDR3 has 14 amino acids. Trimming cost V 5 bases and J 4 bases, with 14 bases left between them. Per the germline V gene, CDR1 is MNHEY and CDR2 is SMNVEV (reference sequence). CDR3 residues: CASSKTGRSYGYTF. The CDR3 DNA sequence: TGTGCCAGCAGTAAGACAGGTCGTAGCTATGGCTACACCTTC.

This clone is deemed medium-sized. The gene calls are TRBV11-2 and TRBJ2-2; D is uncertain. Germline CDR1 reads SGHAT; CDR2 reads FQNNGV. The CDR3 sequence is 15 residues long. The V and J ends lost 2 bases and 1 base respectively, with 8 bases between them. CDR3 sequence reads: CASSLNQGNTGELFF. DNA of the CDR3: TGTGCCAGCAGCTTAAACCAAGGGAACACCGGGGAGCTGTTTTTT.

DNA for the CDR3: TGTGCCAGCAGCTTAGACAGGGGATTCCACAATGAGCAGTTCTTC. Encoded protein: CASSLDRGFHNEQFF. The V and J genes are TRBV7-6 and TRBJ2-1, with 7 bases that match TRBD1. Unmatched junction bases numbered 5, after V lost 1 base and J lost 5 bases. This CDR3 spans 15 amino acids. Looked up from germline, CDR1 is SGHVS and CDR2 is FNYEAQ.

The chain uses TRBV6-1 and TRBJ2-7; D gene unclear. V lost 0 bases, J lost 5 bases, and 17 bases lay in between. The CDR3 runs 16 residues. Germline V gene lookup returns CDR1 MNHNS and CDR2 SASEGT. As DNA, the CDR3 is TGTGCCAGCAGTGAAGCGGGCTGTTGTAGGTCGCACGAGCAGTACTTC. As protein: CASSEAGCCRSHEQYF.

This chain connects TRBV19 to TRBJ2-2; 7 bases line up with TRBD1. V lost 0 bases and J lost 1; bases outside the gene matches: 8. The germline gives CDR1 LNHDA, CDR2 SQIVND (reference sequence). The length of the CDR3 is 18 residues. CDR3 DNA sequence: TGTGCCAGTAGTATAGATCTGCTGGGGACAGAGAACACCGGGGAGCTGTTTTTT. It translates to CASSIDLLGTENTGELFF.

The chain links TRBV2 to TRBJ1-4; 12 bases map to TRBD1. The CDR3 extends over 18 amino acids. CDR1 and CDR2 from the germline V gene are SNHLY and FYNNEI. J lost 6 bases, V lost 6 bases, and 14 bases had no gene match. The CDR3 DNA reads TGTGCCAGCAGCGGGACAGGGGGCGACCCCACGACGTATGAAAAACTGTTTTTT. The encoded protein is CASSGTGGDPTTYEKLFF. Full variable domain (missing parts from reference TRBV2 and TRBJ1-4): EPEVTQTPSHQVTQMGQEVILRCVPISNHLYFYWYRQILGQKVEFLVSFYNNEISEKSEIFDDQFSVERPDGSNFTLKIRSTKLEDSAMYFCASSGTGGDPTTYEKLFFGSGTQLSVL.

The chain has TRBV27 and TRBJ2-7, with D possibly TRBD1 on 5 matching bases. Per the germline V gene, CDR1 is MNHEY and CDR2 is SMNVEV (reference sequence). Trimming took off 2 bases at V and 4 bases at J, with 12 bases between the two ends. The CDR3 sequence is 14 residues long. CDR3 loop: CASSLQGGEYEQYF. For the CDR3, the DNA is TGTGCCAGCAGTTTACAGGGCGGTGAGTACGAGCAGTACTTC.

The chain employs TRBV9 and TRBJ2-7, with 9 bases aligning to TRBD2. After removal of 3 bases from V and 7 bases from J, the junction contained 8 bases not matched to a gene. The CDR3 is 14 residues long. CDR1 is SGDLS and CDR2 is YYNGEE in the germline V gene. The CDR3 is CASSGEVAGVEQYF. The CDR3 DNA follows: TGTGCCAGCAGCGGAGAAGTAGCGGGAGTGGAGCAGTACTTC.

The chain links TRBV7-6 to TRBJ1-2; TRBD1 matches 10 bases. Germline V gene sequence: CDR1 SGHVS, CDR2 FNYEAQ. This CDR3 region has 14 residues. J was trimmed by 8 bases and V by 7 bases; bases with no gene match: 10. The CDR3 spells CASTRMTGGDGYTF. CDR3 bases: TGTGCCAGCACCAGGATGACAGGGGGCGACGGCTACACCTTC.